This TCR beta chain is from a study of CD8 T cells in ankylosing spondylitis. General study points: In ankylosing spondylitis blood, a motif of 7 to 9 highly homologous TCR beta variants appeared characteristic.

MiXCR was run by TCRdb on the 5' RACE reads, yielding one entry per CDR3 protein. The sample holds 250,000 to 350,000 distinct CDR3 sequences, 15% to 25% seen once. A few counts support this clonotype. Antigen specificity is unknown. CDR1 is DFQATT and CDR2 is SNEGSKA in the germline V gene (reference sequence). J was trimmed by 7 bases and V by 6 bases; bases with no gene match: 8. This CDR3 contains 13 residues. Input material: blood, either unsorted or a sorted T cell fraction (not recorded which). The chain employs TRBV20-1 and TRBJ1-5, with 8 positions matching TRBD1. The receptor was isolated from a male donor with ankylosing spondylitis or in good health (not recorded which). The CDR3 spells CSARPTGEQPQHF. CDR3 nucleotides: TGCAGTGCCCGACCGACAGGGGAACAGCCCCAGCATTTT.